These 11 T cell receptor beta chains were all obtained from the same sample, sequenced in a study of blood T cell repertoires in COVID-19 (TCRdb year 2020). Library method: the immunoSEQ multiplex PCR assay. The clones in this table, taken by TCRdb from immuneACCESS, are in-frame only. Not every clone is retained; where verified, under half of the shortfall comes from an unresolved V gene, and the cause of the rest is unknown. This sample has 140,000 or so clones in its table, and 80% to 90% of those were observed once. The ten top clones hold 0.95% of the sample. Sequencing was carried out using peripheral blood. All receptors derive from a woman aged 45-60 years with acute or convalescent COVID-19.

The V gene is TRBV6-5, the J gene TRBJ2-7; D unresolved. Germline assignment: CDR1 MNHEY and CDR2 SVGAGI. CDR3 length equals 12 residues. The ends were cut back, 6 bases at V and 2 bases at J, with 8 bases in the middle. As DNA, the CDR3 is TGTGCCAGCAGGGCCTCCCCCTACGAGCAGTACTTC. This gives the protein CASRASPYEQYF.

The V gene is TRBV5-4, the J gene TRBJ2-3, with 9 bases aligning to TRBD1. With 0 bases clipped from V and 4 bases from J, the junction kept 9 bases outside the gene matches. Germline loops: CDR1 SGHNT, CDR2 YYREEE (reference sequence). The CDR3 is 17 amino acids. The CDR3 nucleotides read TGTGCCAGCAGCTTGGACAGGGGGCGCGTTAGTCCAGATACGCAGTATTTT. It translates to CASSLDRGRVSPDTQYF.

This clone has just one count. CDR3: CATSDWGSGEGLEQFF. For the CDR3, the DNA is TGTGCCACCAGTGACTGGGGCAGCGGGGAGGGTCTTGAGCAGTTCTTC. The chain links TRBV24-1 to TRBJ2-1; TRBD2 matches at 7 bases. Trimming took 4 bases from V and 9 from J; bases not matched to a gene: 14. The germline V gene encodes CDR1 KGHDR and CDR2 SFDVKD. This CDR3 is built from 16 residues.

The table lists this clone with a count of one. V gene TRBV29-1 combines with J gene TRBJ1-4, with 9 bases identical to TRBD1. Germline CDR1 SQVTM, CDR2 ANQGSEA. The CDR3 spans 13 residues. J gave up 14 bases and V 4 bases, and 11 bases lay outside the gene matches. CDR3: CSVVAPGQGRLFF. The CDR3 region has the DNA TGCAGCGTTGTCGCTCCGGGACAGGGTAGGCTGTTTTTT.

This chain uses TRBV19 with TRBJ2-3, with D possibly matching TRBD1 (5 bases). The germline V and J ends were trimmed by 2 bases and 6 bases, with 9 bases remaining between them. The CDR3 sequence is 13 residues long. Looked up from germline, CDR1 is LNHDA and CDR2 is SQIVND (reference sequence). The CDR3 coding sequence is TGTGCCAGTAGTATACAGGGTCGGGATACGCAGTATTTT. The encoded protein is CASSIQGRDTQYF.

The chain combines TRBV30 with TRBJ2-5; no definite D call. Germline V gives CDR1 GTSNPN, CDR2 SVGIG (reference sequence). The V end lost 2 bases, the J end lost 1 base, and 5 bases lay between the germline ends. CDR3 length: 12 residues. The CDR3 DNA reads as TGTGCCTGGAGTCCCTCCCAAGAGACCCAGTACTTC. Translated, it gives CAWSPSQETQYF.

This chain connects TRBV2 to TRBJ1-1; D is uncertain. Trimming stripped 3 bases from V and 10 bases from J, with 12 bases between. CDR3 length: 12 amino acids. CDR1 is SNHLY, CDR2 FYNNEI, per germline. This CDR3 reads CASSDISGGAFF. The DNA of the CDR3 is TGTGCCAGCAGTGATATTTCGGGTGGAGCTTTCTTT.

This rearrangement joins TRBV9 to TRBJ1-2; D is uncertain. This CDR3 spans 17 amino acids. CDR1 is SGDLS and CDR2 is YYNGEE in the germline V gene. V dropped 1 base and J dropped 4 bases, with 20 bases sitting between them. For the CDR3, the DNA is TGTGCCAGCAGCGTATCTCGGGGTTCGGCGACCACCTATGGCTACACCTTC. This sequence encodes CASSVSRGSATTYGYTF.

The table lists this clone with a few counts. This chain connects TRBV9 to TRBJ1-6; 8 bases match TRBD1. There are 14 residues in the CDR3. V was clipped by 3 bases and J by 7 bases; unmatched bases: 3. Germline V gene lookup returns CDR1 SGDLS and CDR2 YYNGEE. Here the CDR3 reads CASSDRTGNSPLHF. The CDR3 region has the DNA TGTGCCAGCAGCGACCGGACAGGGAATTCACCCCTCCACTTT. Full variable domain (outside the CDR3, taken from reference TRBV9 and TRBJ1-6): DSGVTQTPKHLITATGQRVTLRCSPRSGDLSVYWYQQSLDQGLQFLIQYYNGEERAKGNILERFSAQQFPDLHSELNLSSLELGDSALYFCASSDRTGNSPLHFGNGTRLTVT.

J is TRBJ2-6 and V is TRBV6-1; D possibly corresponds to TRBD1 (5 bases). This CDR3 has 16 amino acids. The V gene lost 0 bases and the J gene lost 3 bases, with 9 bases spanning the gap. Germline CDR1 reads MNHNS; CDR2 reads SASEGT. CDR3 nucleotide sequence: TGTGCCAGCAGTGAAGCGCTGCAGGGTGGGGCCAACGTCCTGACTTTC. Translated: CASSEALQGGANVLTF.

This rearrangement joins TRBV12-5 to TRBJ2-1; 13 bases map to TRBD2. CDR3 length: 16 residues. V lost 2 bases to trimming and J lost 5 bases; unmatched junction nucleotides: 3. The germline V gene has CDR1 LGHNT and CDR2 FRNRAP. This chain's CDR3 is CASGLLGLAGDNEQFF. The DNA for the CDR3 is TGTGCTAGTGGTTTGCTTGGACTAGCGGGAGACAATGAGCAGTTCTTC.